This TCR beta chain originates from a study of cytomegalovirus exposure and HLA in healthy donors (dated by TCRdb to 2016 to 2017). About the study as a whole: An earlier analysis of approximately 640 of the donors reported roughly 300 Gb of sequence data and some 120 million unique TCR beta sequences from 150 million to 200 million T cells. Approximately 300 gigabases of sequencing data and around 85 million unique TCR sequences made up an early release that covered approximately 620 HLA-typed donors. Among the roughly 400 genotyped donors, approximately 81% belonged to the genetic ancestry cluster associated with self-reported Caucasian donors. The aim of the study was to test whether cataloging public T cell receptors could identify signatures of past pathogen exposure. The T cell repertoires of roughly 660 subjects were profiled by immunosequencing and related to cytomegalovirus serostatus. Along with the approximately 650-subject first cohort, a separate validation cohort of some 130 different subjects was used. The study combined high-throughput TCR immunosequencing, statistical association of individual TCRs with disease status, and machine learning to predict cytomegalovirus infection status. To study patterns of TCR occurrence, a later analysis re-analyzed previously published TCR beta repertoires from 600 to 750 donors and added high-resolution HLA genotyping. In the later analysis, no new phenotypic data were used to find candidate immune exposures; instead, reliance was placed on TCR beta sequences and their occurrence across donors. An earlier analysis of approximately 630 of the donors applied high-throughput TCR beta sequencing to assess whether each TCR beta V gene segment acted as functional or pseudogenic. Donor age, sex, ethnicity and CMV serostatus were compiled alongside the repertoire data. Genome-wide SNP genotypes for about 65% of the roughly 670 donors were used in a later genetic analysis, which treated that subset as a discovery cohort. Every discovery cohort repertoire had been produced on one sequencing platform. Class I and class II HLA loci were covered by the typing at four-digit resolution. Typing coverage differed by locus: A, B, C, DRB1 and DQB1 were typed in roughly 620-630 donors, DQA1 in 522, DPA1 in over 600, and DPB1 in around 490. About 5 DR-DQ haplotypes were handled as single units for association and clustering, since linkage in the cohort was strong. Across approximately 400 genotyped donors of the cohort, an average of approximately 200,000 unique TCR beta nucleotide sequences per donor were sequenced, and around 20% of those sequences were non-productive.

Library preparation used the immunoSEQ multiplex PCR assay. A mixture of 60 forward primers for TCR Vbeta segments and 13 reverse primers for TCR Jbeta segments was used in the multiplex PCR. Amplification of the CDR3 region of rearranged TCR beta genes was performed with a multiplex PCR assay on genomic DNA. The amplified TCR beta libraries were sequenced on the Illumina HiSeq System as 87-base-pair reads. On the study's bioinformatics: A later analysis tallied some 79 million unique TCR beta chains across the 700 or so repertoires, and around 10 million of those chains were shared by two or more donors. To remove PCR and sequencing errors, raw reads were error-corrected and collapsed into unique sequences using a nearest-neighbor algorithm that merged closely related sequences. To assign V, D and J gene segments, CDR3 sequences were aligned to IMGT reference sequences. For a sequence to be retained, at least a six-nucleotide match to both a V gene segment and a J gene segment was required. A rearrangement was called productive if the CDR3 had no stop codons and remained in frame with V and J, and every other rearrangement was called non-productive. Following IMGT convention, CDR3 was defined as the stretch from the second conserved V-encoded cysteine up to the conserved J-encoded phenylalanine. In an earlier analysis of 587 of the donors, sequences lacking an unambiguous match to a single V gene segment were excluded. An earlier analysis of a few hundred of the donors called V segments functional above 56.7% productive rearrangements and segregating when the between-donor standard deviation exceeded 5%. To diagnose cytomegalovirus status from the catalog of TCR beta chain sequences, a statistical classification framework was built. V and J gene assignment, in a later analysis, came from comparing TCR nucleotide sequences with IMGT/GENE-DB human TR gene sequences. In a later analysis, CDR3 sequences and most-parsimonious VDJ recombination scenarios were assigned using the TCRdist pipeline. A later analysis defined each TCR beta chain by its CDR3 amino acid sequence plus V-gene family, and excluded reads lacking a unique V-gene family. In a later analysis, a few hundred highly shared, low-generation-probability nucleotide sequences were removed to address suspected cross-contamination and a sequencing artifact. In a later analysis, a clonal expansion index was calculated for each public chain from normalized within-repertoire ranks of inferred template counts. Generation probabilities in a later analysis came from a VDJ recombination model fitted to out-of-frame rearrangements, and those results were checked against IGoR. In a later analysis, TCR-TCR, TCR-HLA and TCR-CMV co-occurrence was scored with hypergeometric tests, and a repertoire-size bias correction was applied to TCR pairs. False discovery rates were estimated in a later analysis by permuting HLA or CMV assignments 20 times. In a later analysis, co-occurring TCRs were grouped with DBSCAN, and TCRdist sequence similarity was added when clustering was performed within HLA-allele-positive subsets. Repertoires with fewer than 30,000 or more than 120,000 public chains were left out of co-occurrence clustering, as were about five repertoires with anomalous nucleotide sharing. Held by TCRdb, this immuneACCESS table contains in-frame sequences only and omits some clones. Under half of the omission traces to an unresolved V gene where checked; the cause of the rest is unknown. The DNA was the basis for D and trimming; V, J and clone size are from that table. The sample records fewer than 200,000 clones, 70% to 90% of which are singletons. Clones ranked in the top ten supply more than 2% of the sample.

The cohort consisted of 600 or so healthy bone marrow donors. Cohort members were all nominally healthy when sampled, although unrecorded immune exposures were likely present. The donor tested CMV seropositive, placing the donor among the roughly 270 seropositive members of the cohort. Each donor provided a peripheral blood sample, and peripheral blood mononuclear cells were used for TCR beta sequencing. The Qiagen DNeasy Blood Extraction Kit was used to extract genomic DNA from the blood cell samples. The germline V gene specifies SGHRS as CDR1 and YFSETQ as CDR2. The CDR3 covers 16 residues, taking in both the cysteine and the phenylalanine. The CDR3 DNA has 48 bases and is translated from base 1. The germline V end is reduced by 3 bases and the J end by 3 bases; junction bases left unmatched: 6. Overall study outcomes, separate from this receptor: CMV serostatus was the only immune exposure information available for the cohort. According to the authors, the approach could potentially be generalized to other disease states and immunological phenotypes. A later genetic analysis associated a missense DCLRE1C variant with V-gene and J-gene trimming of TCR beta chains, and an independent cohort replicated the association. A later genetic analysis reported fewer N-insertions in productive TCRs among donors in an Asian-associated ancestry cluster than the roughly 700-donor mean. In this cohort, only TCR beta chains were sequenced, and detectable features were limited by the absence of alpha or paired-chain data. While some public TCRs were present in many individuals, most TCR sequences turned up only very rarely across donors. A cluster of highly shared sequence variants was judged likely to represent a technical artifact of the sequencing pipeline. Assigning TCR associations to individual alleles was difficult when HLA alleles, especially DR and DQ, strongly co-occurred. A few of the identified cytomegalovirus-associated TCR beta chains were confirmed in vitro to be specific for cytomegalovirus antigens. Linkage disequilibrium might explain the correlated functional status among segregating V segments, but an unknown experimental factor could not be excluded. Broadly in line with IMGT annotations, most TCR beta V segments showed up in productive rearrangements about 87% or about 30% of the time in an earlier analysis of a few hundred of the donors. In a later analysis, TCR association rates were found to vary across HLA loci, with the most associated TCRs seen for DRB1 alleles and the fewest for HLA-C alleles. A further reported finding was that TCR beta sequences accurately predicted the HLA-A and HLA-B alleles for most subjects in the first cohort. According to a later analysis, most CMV-associated TCR beta chains appeared to be HLA-restricted, and the HLA associations seemed to be driven largely by CMV exposure. In the study, approximately 150 TCR beta chains were listed as associated with cytomegalovirus. Because HLA typing was unavailable for some donors at each locus, only the typed subset was used in association tests. A later analysis associated some 17,000 TCR beta sequences with specific HLA alleles at a false discovery rate of 0.05. The classifier was reported to diagnose cytomegalovirus status with high specificity and sensitivity in both the original cohort and the validation cohort. Because counts were too low, 15 to 20 rarely observed V segments, including chromosome 9 orphons, were excluded from the earlier analysis of around 590 of the donors. Roughly uniform sequencing depth across donors was assumed in presence/absence analyses, although this assumption may not hold. A later analysis found that HLA-associated TCR beta chains were more clonally expanded and had lower generation probabilities than equally common non-associated chains. Some IMGT-functional V segments, including TRBV6-2 and TRBV6-3, could not be distinguished by the 87-base-pair reads and were therefore excluded. According to a later analysis, parvovirus B19, influenza, CMV and Epstein-Barr virus appeared linked to several top co-occurrence clusters.

Concerning this clone itself: Its recognized antigen is unknown. There are no base qualities to consult, and no much larger clone falls within one base.

The rearranged segments are TRBV5-1 and TRBJ2-3; TRBD2 aligns with 11 central bases. Sequencing was carried out using PBMCs. This sequence originates from a man between 18 and 35 years old in good health and CMV-seropositive. The sequenced DNA: TGCGCCAGCAGCTGGGCTAGCGGGGGGCATACAGATACGCAGTATTTT. Its translation reads: CASSWASGGHTDTQYF.